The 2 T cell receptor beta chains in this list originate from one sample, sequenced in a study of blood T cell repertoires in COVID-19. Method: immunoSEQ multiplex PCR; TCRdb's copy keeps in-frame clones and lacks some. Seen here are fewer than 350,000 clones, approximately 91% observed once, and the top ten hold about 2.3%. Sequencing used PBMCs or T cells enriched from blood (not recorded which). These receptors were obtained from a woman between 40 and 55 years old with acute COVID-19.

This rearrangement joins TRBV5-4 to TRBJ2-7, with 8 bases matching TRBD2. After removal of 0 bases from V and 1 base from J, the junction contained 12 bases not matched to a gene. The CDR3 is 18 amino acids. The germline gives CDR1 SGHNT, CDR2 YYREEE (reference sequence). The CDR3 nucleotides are TGTGCCAGCAGCTTGGCGACATATGCGGGGGGACCATCCTACGAGCAGTACTTC. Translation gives CASSLATYAGGPSYEQYF. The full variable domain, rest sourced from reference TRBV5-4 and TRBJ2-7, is ETGVTQSPTHLIKTRGQQVTLRCSSQSGHNTVSWYQQALGQGPQFIFQYYREEENGRGNFPPRFSGLQFPNYSSELNVNALELDDSALYLCASSLATYAGGPSYEQYFGPGTRLTVT.

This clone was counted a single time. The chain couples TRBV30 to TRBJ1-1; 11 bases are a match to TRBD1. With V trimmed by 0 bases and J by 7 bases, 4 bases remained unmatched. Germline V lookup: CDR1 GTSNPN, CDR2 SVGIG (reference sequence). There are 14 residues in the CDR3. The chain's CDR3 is CAWSVGTGGSEAFF. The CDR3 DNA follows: TGTGCCTGGAGTGTAGGGACAGGGGGGAGTGAAGCTTTCTTT.